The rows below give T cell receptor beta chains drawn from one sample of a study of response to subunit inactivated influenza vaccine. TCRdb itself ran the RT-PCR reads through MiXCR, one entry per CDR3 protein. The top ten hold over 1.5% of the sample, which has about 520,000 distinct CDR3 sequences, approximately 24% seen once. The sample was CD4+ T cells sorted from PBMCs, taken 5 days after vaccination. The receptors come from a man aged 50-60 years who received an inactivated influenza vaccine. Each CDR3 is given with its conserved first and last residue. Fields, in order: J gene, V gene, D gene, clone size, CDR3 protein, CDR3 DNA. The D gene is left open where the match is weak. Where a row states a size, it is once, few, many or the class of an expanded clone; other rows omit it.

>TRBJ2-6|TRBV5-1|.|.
CASSMTGGHPSGANVLTF
TGCGCCAGCAGCATGACGGGGGGCCATCCCTCTGGGGCCAACGTCCTGACTTTC
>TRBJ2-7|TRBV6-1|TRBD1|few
CASSPAGQGGEQYF
TGTGCCAGCAGCCCCGCCGGACAGGGGGGCGAGCAGTACTTC
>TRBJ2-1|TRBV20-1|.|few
CSARAGINEQFF
TGCAGTGCTAGAGCAGGGATAAATGAGCAGTTCTTC
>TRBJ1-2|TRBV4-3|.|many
CASSQGSGSTNYGYTF
TGCGCCAGCAGCCAAGGTTCGGGCTCAACGAACTATGGCTACACCTTC
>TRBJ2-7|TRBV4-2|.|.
CASSQDLGAPYEQYF
TGTGCCAGCAGCCAAGATTTGGGGGCCCCCTACGAGCAGTACTTC
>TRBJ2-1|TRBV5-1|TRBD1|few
CASSWGDRGHNEQFF
TGCGCCAGCAGCTGGGGGGACAGGGGCCACAATGAGCAGTTCTTC
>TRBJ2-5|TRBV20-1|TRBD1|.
CSARTTGDQETQYF
TGCAGTGCTAGGACTACAGGGGACCAAGAGACCCAGTACTTC
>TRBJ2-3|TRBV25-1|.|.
CASSLSSRADTQYF
TGTGCCAGCAGTTTATCTAGTCGAGCGGATACGCAGTATTTT
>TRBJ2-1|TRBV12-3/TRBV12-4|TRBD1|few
CASTSPRDRGLGEQFF
TGTGCCAGCACCTCACCCCGGGACAGGGGGCTAGGTGAGCAGTTCTTC
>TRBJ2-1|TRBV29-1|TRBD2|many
CSGSGGEGYNEQFF
TGCAGCGGTAGCGGGGGGGAAGGGTACAATGAGCAGTTCTTC
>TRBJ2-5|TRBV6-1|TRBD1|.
CASSLGTGVPGQETQYF
TGTGCCAGCAGTCTCGGGACAGGGGTTCCGGGCCAGGAGACCCAGTACTTC
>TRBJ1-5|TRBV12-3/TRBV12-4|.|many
CASSLDGGNQPQHF
TGTGCCAGCAGTTTGGACGGGGGCAATCAGCCCCAGCATTTT
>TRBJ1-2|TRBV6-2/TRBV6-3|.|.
CASRPTGGYGYTF
TGTGCCAGCAGGCCAACAGGCGGCTATGGCTACACCTTC
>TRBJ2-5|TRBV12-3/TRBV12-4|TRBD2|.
CASTTGLQETQYF
TGTGCCAGCACCACGGGACTACAAGAGACCCAGTACTTC
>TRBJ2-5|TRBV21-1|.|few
CASSKNPGKETQYF
TGTGCCAGCAGCAAAAATCCGGGCAAAGAGACCCAGTACTTC
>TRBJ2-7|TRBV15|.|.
CATSRDPGTYEQYF
TGTGCCACCAGCAGAGATCCAGGTACCTACGAGCAGTACTTC
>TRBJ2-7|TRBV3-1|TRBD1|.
CASSQEPGQGAYEQYF
TGTGCCAGCAGCCAAGAACCGGGACAGGGCGCCTACGAGCAGTACTTC
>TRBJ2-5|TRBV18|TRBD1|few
CASSPRTGGLETQYF
TGTGCCAGCTCACCGCGGACAGGGGGCCTCGAGACCCAGTACTTC
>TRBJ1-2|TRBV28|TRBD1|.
CASKIMIGGGGYTF
TGTGCCAGCAAAATAATGATCGGAGGGGGCGGCTACACCTTC
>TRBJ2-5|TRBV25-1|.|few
CASSATVKETQYF
TGTGCCAGCAGTGCGACAGTAAAAGAGACCCAGTACTTC
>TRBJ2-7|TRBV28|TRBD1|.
CASSLAGTGPFYEQYF
TGTGCCAGCAGTTTAGCCGGGACAGGGCCCTTCTACGAGCAGTACTTC
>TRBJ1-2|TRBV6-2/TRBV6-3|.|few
CASSYGRSGYGYTF
TGTGCCAGCAGTTACGGCAGATCCGGTTACGGCTACACCTTC
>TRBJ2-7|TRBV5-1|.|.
CASSLVVNSEQYF
TGCGCCAGCAGCTTGGTGGTCAACTCGGAGCAGTACTTC
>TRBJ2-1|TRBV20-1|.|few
CSASSPNEQFF
TGCAGTGCTTCCAGCCCCAATGAGCAGTTCTTC